These 22 T cell receptor beta chains share one sample of origin, sequenced in a study of T-cell memory formation after mild COVID-19 (dated by TCRdb to the early 2020s). The protocol used for the library was 5' RACE. For sequencing, an Illumina NovaSeq 6000 was employed. TCRdb reanalyzed the raw reads on its own, using fastp at Q25 for trimming and MiXCR for clone calling, and kept in-frame beta chains. Rows with one shared CDR3 protein collapse into an entry with the most common genes and DNA. The sample data list approximately 100,000 distinct CDR3 sequences, and 9.5% to 15% of these were observed just once. The ten largest clones capture more than 25% of the sample. Sequenced sample: PBMCs or a T cell subset sorted from them (not recorded which). These receptors were obtained from an adult woman who had mild COVID-19 (a few samples of this study predate the infection). The sample titles of this study are shuffled in the database, so cell type and time point are left out; the donor was told from shared clones.

This clonotype has a handful of counts. The genes are TRBV7-6 and TRBJ2-7; 11 nucleotides match TRBD2. The germline V gene encodes CDR1 SGHVS and CDR2 FNYEAQ. Trimming cost V 5 bases and J 3 bases; bases outside gene matches: 6. CDR3 size: 15 residues. CDR3 coding DNA: TGTGCCAGCAGCCTGAATAGCGGGAGGGACTACGAGCAGTACTTC. Its protein is CASSLNSGRDYEQYF. Drawing the rest from reference TRBV7-6 and TRBJ2-7, the complete variable domain is GAGVSQSPRYKVTKRGQDVALRCDPISGHVSLYWYRQALGQGPEFLTYFNYEAQQDKSGLPNDRFSAERPEGSISTLTIQRTEQRDSAMYRCASSLNSGRDYEQYFGPGTRLTVT.

This clonotype was observed a handful of times. This chain links TRBV18 with TRBJ2-2, with unresolved D. V was trimmed by 3 bases and J by 6 bases, leaving 8 bases between them. Per the germline V gene, CDR1 is KGHSH and CDR2 is LQKENI. The CDR3 is made up of 13 amino acids. The CDR3 spells CASSPPWAGELFF. CDR3 DNA: TGTGCCAGCTCACCTCCGTGGGCCGGGGAGCTGTTTTTT.

The gene calls are TRBV7-6 and TRBJ2-1; tentative D call: TRBD2 (5 bases). The CDR3 runs 16 residues. CDR1 SGHVS and CDR2 FNYEAQ come from the germline V gene. With 5 bases removed from V and 6 bases from J, the gap between germline ends came to 20 bases. CDR3: CASSTPPEEGSNEQFF. CDR3 bases: TGTGCCAGCAGCACCCCGCCGGAAGAGGGAAGCAATGAGCAGTTCTTC.

This clonotype was picked up a small number of times. This sequence joins TRBV6-5 and TRBJ1-2, with D unclear. V gave up 0 bases and J gave up 0 bases, with 8 bases separating them. This CDR3 spans 15 amino acids. Per germline, CDR1 MNHEY and CDR2 SVGAGI. The CDR3 DNA is TGTGCCAGCAGTTACTCGACTGGAGCTAACTATGGCTACACCTTC. It yields the protein CASSYSTGANYGYTF.

The chain has TRBV19 and TRBJ2-7; perhaps D is TRBD1 or TRBD2 (5 bases each). From germline, CDR1 is LNHDA and CDR2 SQIVND (reference sequence). Trimming shortened V by 5 bases and J by 3 bases, and 14 bases separated the two germline ends. The CDR3 length is 14 residues. In DNA form, the CDR3 reads TGTGCCAGTAGTTTTCCCGGGACGGGCTACGAGCAGTACTTC. It encodes CASSFPGTGYEQYF.

The sample holds a few counts of this clonotype. The genes are TRBV20-1 and TRBJ2-3; D is perhaps TRBD2 (5 bases). Per the germline V gene, CDR1 is DFQATT and CDR2 is SNEGSKA (reference sequence). CDR3 length equals 15 residues. Trimming shortened V by 0 bases and J by 5 bases, and 15 bases separated the two germline ends. CDR3 sequence: CSARDGRTGEDTQYF. CDR3 sequence (DNA): TGCAGTGCTAGAGATGGCAGGACTGGGGAAGATACGCAGTATTTT.

The chain combines TRBV24-1 with TRBJ2-5, with D maybe TRBD1 (5 bases). The CDR3 is 13 amino acids. V lost 4 bases to trimming and J lost 3 bases, with 8 bases between them. Per the germline V gene, CDR1 is KGHDR and CDR2 is SFDVKD. As DNA, the CDR3 is TGTGCCACCAGTGACGACAGCAAAGAGACCCAGTACTTC. It encodes CATSDDSKETQYF.

This clonotype was seen repeatedly, ten times or more. V and J are TRBV15 and TRBJ2-4, with 13 bases identical to TRBD2. This CDR3 is built from 16 residues. J was trimmed by 8 bases and V by 5 bases; bases with no gene match: 9. Germline CDR1 is LNHNV and CDR2 is YYDKDF (reference sequence). For the CDR3, the DNA is TGTGCCACCAGCGCTCGGACTAGCGGGAGAGGTTACATTCAGTACTTC. Amino acids: CATSARTSGRGYIQYF. Complete variable domain (other parts from reference TRBV15 and TRBJ2-4): DAMVIQNPRYQVTQFGKPVTLSCSQTLNHNVMYWYQQKSSQAPKLLFHYYDKDFNNEADTPDNFQSRRPNTSFCFLDIRSPGLGDTAMYLCATSARTSGRGYIQYFGAGTRLSVL.

The table lists this clonotype with a few counts. The chain joins TRBV6-2 or TRBV6-3 to TRBJ2-1; D is uncertain. With 9 bases removed from V and 5 bases from J, the gap between germline ends came to 5 bases. Germline values: CDR1 MNHEY, CDR2 SVGEGT. The CDR3 has 10 residues. As DNA, the CDR3 is TGTGCCAGTGGAGACAATGAGCAGTTCTTC. Its translation: CASGDNEQFF.

The genes are TRBV2 and TRBJ2-7, with a tentative D call TRBD1 (6 bases). V shed 4 bases and J shed 1 base, with 11 bases lying between them. Germline CDR1 is SNHLY and CDR2 is FYNNEI. CDR3 length: 14 residues. CDR3 in DNA: TGTGCCAGCAGTGCCGGGACATTTTCCTACGAGCAGTACTTC. Protein sequence: CASSAGTFSYEQYF. Full variable domain (remainder filled in from reference TRBV2 and TRBJ2-7): EPEVTQTPSHQVTQMGQEVILRCVPISNHLYFYWYRQILGQKVEFLVSFYNNEISEKSEIFDDQFSVERPDGSNFTLKIRSTKLEDSAMYFCASSAGTFSYEQYFGPGTRLTVT.

The genes are TRBV29-1 and TRBJ1-4; 7 positions match TRBD1. The CDR3 totals 15 residues. Trimming at V came to 1 base and at J to 4 bases, leaving 6 bases not matched to a gene. CDR1 and CDR2 (germline): SQVTM, ANQGSEA. CDR3 amino acids: CSVEGGDRVNEKLFF. Written as DNA, the CDR3 is TGCAGCGTTGAAGGGGGCGACAGGGTTAATGAAAAACTGTTTTTT.

This clonotype was detected only a few times. The chain employs TRBV29-1 and TRBJ2-7; D is possibly TRBD1 (5 bases). The V end was cut by 2 bases, the J end by 2 bases, with 13 bases between. CDR3 length equals 14 residues. Germline V CDR1 and CDR2: SQVTM, ANQGSEA. The CDR3 region has the DNA TGCAGCGTTGAATCAGCAGGGAACACCTACGAGCAGTACTTC. Amino acid sequence: CSVESAGNTYEQYF.

This clonotype was seen a few times. The gene calls are TRBV6-5 and TRBJ2-3; 7 positions match TRBD2. The CDR3 totals 16 residues. Germline CDR1 is MNHEY and CDR2 is SVGAGI. J gave up 4 bases and V 6 bases, and 13 bases lay outside the gene matches. In nucleotides, the CDR3 is TGTGCCAGCAGCCGAAGAGCTAGCGGATTACCAGATACGCAGTATTTT. Translated: CASSRRASGLPDTQYF.

This clonotype appeared many times. The J gene is TRBJ2-6, the V gene TRBV5-5; TRBD2 might be the D (5 bases). V was pared by 0 bases and J by 0 bases, with 10 bases between. This CDR3 is built from 17 residues. Per the germline V gene, CDR1 is SGHKS and CDR2 is YYEKEE (reference sequence). The CDR3 sequence is CASSLGLGSSGANVLTF. In DNA, the CDR3 is TGTGCCAGCAGCTTGGGTCTGGGGAGCTCTGGGGCCAACGTCCTGACTTTC.

The chain employs TRBV4-3 and TRBJ2-7; D remains unclear. Deletions cut 0 bases from V and 3 bases from J, with 12 bases between. CDR1 and CDR2 (germline): LGHNA, YSLEER. The CDR3 spans 15 residues. The CDR3 bases are TGCGCCAGCAGCCAAGAAAATGGCAGACTCTACGAGCAGTACTTC. Residues: CASSQENGRLYEQYF.

V gene TRBV12-5 combines with J gene TRBJ2-5, with 9 bases fitting TRBD1. This CDR3 is 14 amino acids long. The V gene end was trimmed by 3 bases and the J gene end by 5 bases; junction bases not matched to a gene: 4. Per the germline V gene, CDR1 is LGHNT and CDR2 is FRNRAP. In DNA form, the CDR3 reads TGTGCTAGTGGTTTAGGGGGACAGGGTGAGACCCAGTACTTC. Protein product: CASGLGGQGETQYF.

The J gene is TRBJ2-7, the V gene TRBV25-1, with TRBD2 matching over 7 bases. The CDR3 runs to 14 residues. V was clipped by 5 bases and J by 0 bases; unmatched bases: 4. From germline, CDR1 is MGHDK and CDR2 SYGVNS. CDR3 protein: CASSPREVSYEQYF. For the CDR3, the DNA is TGTGCCAGCAGTCCTCGGGAGGTCTCCTACGAGCAGTACTTC.

The genes are TRBV24-1 and TRBJ2-1; the D gene is possibly TRBD2 (6 bases). Germline CDR1 reads KGHDR; CDR2 reads SFDVKD. The CDR3 runs 15 residues. V was trimmed by 0 bases and J by 7 bases, leaving 12 bases between them. Here the CDR3 DNA reads TGTGCCACCAGTGATTTGGTCTGGGGGAGGAATGAGCAGTTCTTC. The encoded protein is CATSDLVWGRNEQFF.

The rearrangement uses TRBV11-2 and TRBJ2-7, with 7 positions matching TRBD2. The germline CDR1 and CDR2 sequences are SGHAT and FQNNGV. This CDR3 spans 14 amino acids. Losses at the gene ends were 3 bases for V and 2 bases for J; bases not matched to a gene: 4. In nucleotides, the CDR3 is TGTGCCAGCAGCTTCCCGGGGGGAGCCTACGAGCAGTACTTC. Amino acid sequence: CASSFPGGAYEQYF.

The rearrangement uses TRBV12-3 or TRBV12-4 and TRBJ1-2; D is unclear. The CDR3 is 13 amino acids. The V end was cut by 6 bases, the J end by 8 bases, with 16 bases between. The CDR3 spells CASSLGLPGGYTF. CDR3 DNA: TGTGCCAGCAGCCTCGGGCTTCCGGGAGGCTACACCTTC.

This clonotype was seen a few times. The J gene is TRBJ2-7, the V gene TRBV5-1; possibly TRBD1 for D (6 bases). This CDR3 is built from 12 residues. The V gene's germline CDR1 is SGHRS and CDR2 YFSETQ. V was pared by 7 bases and J by 3 bases, with 11 bases between. CDR3 protein: CASGEGDYEQYF. The CDR3 DNA reads as TGCGCCAGCGGTGAGGGGGACTACGAGCAGTACTTC.

The CDR3 DNA reads as TGTGCCAGCAGCCAAGTTGGGCTATACCCTAGGATAGAGACCCAGTACTTC. This encodes CASSQVGLYPRIETQYF. The V gene is TRBV14, the J gene TRBJ2-5; D is ambiguous. Germline V lookup: CDR1 SGHDN, CDR2 FVKESK. The CDR3 totals 17 residues. With 1 base removed from V and 4 bases from J, the gap between germline ends came to 19 bases. Drawing the rest from reference TRBV14 and TRBJ2-5, the complete variable domain is EAGVTQFPSHSVIEKGQTVTLRCDPISGHDNLYWYRRVMGKEIKFLLHFVKESKQDESGMPNNRFLAERTGGTYSTLKVQPAELEDSGVYFCASSQVGLYPRIETQYFGPGTRLLVL.